Listed below are T cell receptor beta chains from one sample, sequenced in a study of cytomegalovirus exposure and HLA in healthy donors. TCRdb's copy holds only in-frame clones and misses some; the assay was immunoSEQ multiplex PCR. This table has some 240,000 clones, roughly 80% appearing once. The sample comprised PBMCs. These receptors were taken from a woman in her late teens or twenties in good health and CMV-seronegative. Both conserved end residues are part of each CDR3. A D gene is named only where the DNA matches it firmly. Clone size is given for some rows only: seen once, a few or many times, or a class if the clone is expanded.

TRBJ1-2 NA once TRBV6-1 TGTGCCAGCACCCCACAGGATGGCTACACCTTC CASTPQDGYTF
TRBJ1-3 NA NA TRBV6-1 TGTGCCAGCAGTGATGGACCGGGAAACACCATATATTTT CASSDGPGNTIYF
TRBJ1-5 NA NA TRBV11-2 TGTGCCAGCAGCTTAGATGGAAGCACGGGTCAGCCCCAGCATTTT CASSLDGSTGQPQHF
TRBJ2-2 TRBD1 once TRBV5-1 TGCGCCAGCAGCTTGGTGGGACAGGACACCGGGGAGCTGTTTTTT CASSLVGQDTGELFF
TRBJ2-5 NA NA TRBV5-1 TGCGCCAGCAGCTTGGGCAGGGAGGAGACCCAGTACTTC CASSLGREETQYF
TRBJ2-2 TRBD1 NA TRBV18 TGTGCCAGCTCACCGGCCAGGACAGGACAGGTTAACACCGGGGAGCTGTTTTTT CASSPARTGQVNTGELFF
TRBJ2-2 NA few TRBV5-4 TGTGCCAGCAGCTCCGGATTGGGCACCGGGGAGCTGTTTTTT CASSSGLGTGELFF
TRBJ2-7 TRBD1 NA TRBV13 TGTGCCAGCAGCTTCCGGGACAGGGGTACCGACGAGCAGTACTTC CASSFRDRGTDEQYF
TRBJ2-3 TRBD2 NA TRBV6-6 TGTGCCACCCAAGGGACTAGCGGGGGGGAAAATACGCAGTATTTT CATQGTSGGENTQYF
TRBJ2-1 TRBD2 NA TRBV2 TGTGCCAGCAGTGAGGGACTAGCCAGCGAGTACAATGAGCAGTTCTTC CASSEGLASEYNEQFF
TRBJ1-1 NA NA TRBV10-2 TGCGCCAGCAGTCTGAACACTGAAGCTTTCTTT CASSLNTEAFF
TRBJ1-2 TRBD1 few TRBV4-1 TGCGCCAGCAGCCAAGCCCCGGGACAGAGGGGCTACACCTTC CASSQAPGQRGYTF
TRBJ1-2 TRBD1 NA TRBV13 TGTGCCAGCAGCCCCCAGCAGGGGGAAGGTGGCTATGGCTACACCTTC CASSPQQGEGGYGYTF
TRBJ2-1 NA NA TRBV6-5 TGTGCCAGCAGTCACCCAGGGGGGTGGAATGAGCAGTTCTTC CASSHPGGWNEQFF
TRBJ2-5 TRBD1 NA TRBV29-1 TGCAGCGCCGTACAGGGGGCTGGAGAGACCCAGTACTTC CSAVQGAGETQYF
TRBJ2-1 NA NA TRBV27 TGTGCCAGCAGTTTACCGGGGACTGAGCAGTTCTTC CASSLPGTEQFF
TRBJ1-2 TRBD1 NA TRBV7-9 TGTGCCAGCAGCTTACCGGCAGGGGGTGCCTATGGCTACACCTTC CASSLPAGGAYGYTF
TRBJ2-1 NA NA TRBV18 TGTGCCAGCTCTGTAGAGGGGGTCTACAATGAGCAGTTCTTC CASSVEGVYNEQFF
TRBJ2-3 NA NA TRBV28 TGTGCCAGCAGTTTATACAGGGAGAGGGCAGATACGCAGTATTTT CASSLYRERADTQYF
TRBJ2-7 NA once TRBV10-3 TGTGCCATCAGTGAGTGGGACAAGTCCTACGAGCAGTACTTC CAISEWDKSYEQYF
TRBJ1-1 NA many TRBV4-1 TGCGCCAGCAGTAGCCAAGGGTTAGGGGGTTGGAGCACTGAAGCTTTCTTT CASSSQGLGGWSTEAFF
TRBJ1-3 NA NA TRBV5-1 TGCGCCAGCAGCTCAGGACGAGACTCTGGAAACACCATATATTTT CASSSGRDSGNTIYF
TRBJ2-1 TRBD2 few TRBV7-7 TGTGCCAGCAGCTCGGGACTAGCGGGAGTCGATGAGCAGTTCTTC CASSSGLAGVDEQFF
TRBJ2-2 NA NA TRBV7-2 TGTGCCAGCAGCTCCAGTCCCGGGACGGGCGGGGAGCTGTTTTTT CASSSSPGTGGELFF
TRBJ2-7 TRBD1 NA TRBV6-6 TGTGCCAGCAGTGTGGGATTCGGGACAGGGTTCGGCGAGCAGTACTTC CASSVGFGTGFGEQYF
TRBJ2-3 NA NA TRBV11-2 TGTGCCAGCAGCTTAGAGAGACTAGTTACAGATACGCAGTATTTT CASSLERLVTDTQYF
TRBJ1-2 NA NA TRBV5-1 TGCGCCAGCAGCTATGGAAGGGGCGACTACACCTTC CASSYGRGDYTF
TRBJ2-1 TRBD2 once TRBV4-1 TGCGCCAGCAGCCAAGGGGCGGCCCGCGGGGGGAATGAGCAGTTCTTC CASSQGAARGGNEQFF
TRBJ2-7 TRBD2 NA TRBV19 TGTGCCAGTAGTATTCTGTCTAGCGGGTACCCTAACGAGCAGTACTTC CASSILSSGYPNEQYF
TRBJ1-2 TRBD1 NA TRBV10-1 TGCGCCAGCAGTGAAGGACAGGGGGTGCTCAACACCTACACCTTC CASSEGQGVLNTYTF
TRBJ2-3 TRBD2 once TRBV25-1 TGTGCCAGCAGTGACCGTGGACTAGCGGGAGGGAATACGCAGTATTTT CASSDRGLAGGNTQYF
TRBJ2-3 NA NA TRBV28 TGTGCCAGCAGTTTAGACCTTCGTACAGATACGCAGTATTTT CASSLDLRTDTQYF
TRBJ1-6 NA few TRBV4-1 TGCGCCAGCAGCCAAGCCGCTCAGGAACCCCTCCACTTT CASSQAAQEPLHF
TRBJ1-5 TRBD1 NA TRBV28 TGTGCCAGCAGTTTATCTGGACAGGGTGGACAGCCCCAGCATTTT CASSLSGQGGQPQHF
TRBJ1-1 NA NA TRBV29-1 TGCAGCGTTGAAGCCGACAGTGAGGGGCGAACTGAAGCTTTCTTT CSVEADSEGRTEAFF
TRBJ1-5 NA once TRBV2 TGTGCCAGCAGTGAGGGTAGGGAGGACTTTGGCAATCAGCCCCAGCATTTT CASSEGREDFGNQPQHF
TRBJ2-1 NA NA TRBV9 TGTGCCAGCAGCGCATGGGAACCGCCCTACAATGAGCAGTTCTTC CASSAWEPPYNEQFF
TRBJ1-2 NA NA TRBV14 TGTGCCAGCAGCCAAGATGGGGGGTATGGCTACACCTTC CASSQDGGYGYTF
TRBJ2-6 NA NA TRBV7-6 TGTGCCAGCAGCTTATCGGGTGCTGGGGCCAACGTCCTGACTTTC CASSLSGAGANVLTF
TRBJ1-2 NA NA TRBV20-1 TGCAGTGCTAGGGGGAGGAACGGCTACACCTTC CSARGRNGYTF
TRBJ2-7 NA NA TRBV5-6 TGTGCCAGCAGCTGGCACCTCACGACGGGAGTGAGGTACGAGCAGTACTTC CASSWHLTTGVRYEQYF
TRBJ2-7 NA NA TRBV11-2 TGTGCCAGCAGCCAGACTAGGCAGAAGGACGAGCAGTACTTC CASSQTRQKDEQYF
TRBJ2-1 TRBD2 NA TRBV4-1 TGCGCCAGCAGCCATCGTAGCGGGTATGAGCAGTTCTTC CASSHRSGYEQFF
TRBJ2-7 NA NA TRBV6-1 TGTGCCAGCAGTGCGGGTCTGTTCTACGAGCAGTACTTC CASSAGLFYEQYF